This TCR beta chain was obtained from a study of response to subunit inactivated influenza vaccine (dated by TCRdb to the late 2010s). Study-wide context: To follow how T cells responded to a trivalent subunit inactivated influenza vaccine, the researchers relied on deep quantitative profiling of the T cell receptor repertoire.

At the junction V is shortened by 5 bases and J by 0 bases; bases outside the gene matches: 8. From its cysteine to its phenylalanine, the CDR3 spans 17 amino acids. Only the CDR3 part of the read is kept: 51 bases, read in frame from the first base. The germline V gene (reference sequence) gives CDR1 as LNHNV and CDR2 as YYDKDF. Here is what the overall study found, with its caveats: The authors proposed that each seasonal influenza vaccination may bring in only a limited number of new T cells.

About this clonotype: Its antigen has not been determined. It has no much larger one-base neighbor in the sample; base qualities were not kept.

To prepare the library, RT-PCR was applied. The sequencing machine was an Illumina HiSeq 2500. TCRdb reprocessing: public reads trimmed at Q25 with fastp, clones called with MiXCR, in-frame beta chains kept. All rows with the same CDR3 protein become a single entry with the most common DNA and genes. Recorded for this sample are about 800,000 distinct CDR3 sequences; 21% of them occurred a single time. The top ten hold 9.5% to 13% of the sample. Rearrangement joined TRBV15 to TRBJ1-4, with 8 central nucleotides matching TRBD1. The sample was PBMCs from blood, taken about 5 days after vaccination. This clonotype was obtained from a man aged 45-60 years who received an inactivated influenza vaccine. Donor details come from another sample of the same person, matched by shared clones. CDR3 loop: CATSGSDRGSTNEKLFF. The DNA is TGTGCCACCAGCGGATCCGACAGGGGTTCAACTAATGAAAAACTGTTTTTT.